The 3 T cell receptor beta chains below all came from one sample that was sequenced in a study of CD8+ T cells in alopecia areata. It was cDNA, reverse transcribed from extracted RNA, that served as the sequencing template. Clones were sequenced by immunoSEQ multiplex PCR, and TCRdb holds only the in-frame ones, with some missing. The sample lists 150,000 to 200,000 clones, under 80% occurring once. Treatment meaning: oral pan-JAK inhibitor, 5-10 mg twice daily. The sequenced sample was CD4+ T cells sorted from blood, obtained around week 49, from a patient treated with tofacitinib. The receptor set was obtained from a human donor with alopecia areata.

This clone was seen a few times. V is TRBV28 and J is TRBJ1-1; 9 bases line up with TRBD1. Trimming cost V 2 bases and J 4 bases; bases outside gene matches: 5. The CDR3 extends over 15 amino acids. From germline, CDR1 is MDHEN and CDR2 SYDVKM. In DNA, the CDR3 is TGTGCCAGCAGTTTAGTGGGACAGGGCTCCACTGAAGCTTTCTTT. Its translation: CASSLVGQGSTEAFF.

This clone was counted many times. The chain is built from TRBV11-2 and TRBJ1-4; no clear D gene. Per germline, CDR1 SGHAT and CDR2 FQNNGV. The V end was cut by 4 bases, the J end by 8 bases, with 11 bases between. CDR3 length equals 13 residues. In DNA form, the CDR3 reads TGTGCCAGCAGCTCGTCATACGGAGAAAAACTGTTTTTT. This codes for CASSSSYGEKLFF.

V and J are TRBV5-1 and TRBJ1-5; 10 bases map to TRBD1. The CDR3 loop spans 17 amino acids. The J segment lost 0 bases and the V segment lost 4 bases, leaving 7 bases of the junction unmatched. Germline lookup yields CDR1 SGHRS and CDR2 YFSETQ. The CDR3 loop is CASSHGDRGYSNQPQHF. CDR3 bases: TGCGCCAGCAGCCACGGGGACAGGGGCTATAGCAATCAGCCCCAGCATTTT.